Below are 25 T cell receptor beta chains sequenced from a single sample in a study of cytomegalovirus exposure and HLA in healthy donors. The PCR was carried out with 60 Vbeta primers and 13 Jbeta primers. The table came from immunoSEQ multiplex PCR; TCRdb's copy has only in-frame clones and leaves some out. The sample carries around 100,000 clones, 60% to 85% recorded once. The sequenced sample was PBMCs. The receptor set was obtained from a female donor in good health and CMV-seropositive.

The genes are TRBV6-5 and TRBJ2-1; 8 bases agree with TRBD2. CDR1 is MNHEY, CDR2 SVGAGI, per germline. J gave up 6 bases and V 5 bases, and 3 bases lay outside the gene matches. The CDR3 runs 13 residues. The CDR3 sequence is CASSTGTSNEQFF. In DNA, the CDR3 is TGTGCCAGCAGTACCGGGACTAGCAATGAGCAGTTCTTC.

The gene calls are TRBV2 and TRBJ2-1; TRBD2 agrees at 14 bases. V was clipped by 7 bases and J by 9 bases; unmatched bases: 5. Per germline, CDR1 SNHLY and CDR2 FYNNEI. The CDR3 contains 14 residues. CDR3 sequence: CASTGTSGGGEQFF. The CDR3 bases are TGTGCCAGCACCGGGACTAGCGGGGGAGGTGAGCAGTTCTTC.

The chain has TRBV6-1 and TRBJ2-1, with D perhaps matching TRBD1 (6 bases). The length of the CDR3 is 15 residues. The V gene lost 5 bases and the J gene lost 1 base, with 12 bases spanning the gap. Per germline, CDR1 MNHNS and CDR2 SASEGT. The CDR3 nucleotides read TGTGCCAGCAGTATGAGAGGGGGATCCTACAATGAGCAGTTCTTC. It specifies CASSMRGGSYNEQFF.

V is TRBV10-1 and J is TRBJ2-3; 7 positions agree with TRBD2. After removal of 4 bases from V and 6 bases from J, the junction contained 4 bases not matched to a gene. CDR3 length: 13 amino acids. The germline CDR1 and CDR2 sequences are WNHNN and SYGVQD (reference sequence). The CDR3 spells CASSGGGSDTQYF. CDR3 sequence (DNA): TGCGCCAGCAGTGGGGGGGGAAGCGATACGCAGTATTTT.

The J gene is TRBJ1-5, the V gene TRBV7-2, with D perhaps TRBD1 (5 bases). Trimming cost V 1 base and J 5 bases, with 12 bases left between them. The CDR3 is made up of 15 amino acids. From germline, CDR1 is SGHTA and CDR2 FQGNSA. Here the CDR3 DNA reads TGTGCCAGCAGCTTAGTCCCAGGGTCATATCAGCCCCAGCATTTT. This translates into CASSLVPGSYQPQHF.

The DNA of the CDR3 is TGTGCCAGCTCTGACAGGGCTAACAATCAGCCCCAGCATTTT. Encoded protein: CASSDRANNQPQHF. V gene TRBV2 combines with J gene TRBJ1-5; TRBD1 agrees at 7 bases. V was clipped by 8 bases and J by 3 bases; unmatched bases: 7. The CDR3 consists of 14 residues. Germline V gene sequence: CDR1 SNHLY, CDR2 FYNNEI.

CDR3 nucleotides: TGTGCCAGCAGTGAAGCCTCGTCCGGGACAGGGGGCGTCTATGGCTACACCTTC. Translated, it gives CASSEASSGTGGVYGYTF. The chain has TRBV25-1 and TRBJ1-2; 12 nucleotides align to TRBD1. The CDR3 covers 18 residues. CDR1 is MGHDK, CDR2 SYGVNS, per germline. V was clipped by 2 bases and J by 4 bases; unmatched bases: 11.

V gene TRBV7-3 combines with J gene TRBJ1-4, with D possibly TRBD1 on 5 matching bases. This CDR3 region has 15 residues. The germline CDR1 and CDR2 sequences are SGHTA and FQGTGA. V was clipped by 1 base and J by 7 bases, with 13 bases between them. In DNA form, the CDR3 reads TGTGCCAGCAGCTTAAATGCGGGGGAGGGTGAAAAACTGTTTTTT. It yields the protein CASSLNAGEGEKLFF.

V is TRBV11-2 and J is TRBJ2-2, with 10 bases lining up with TRBD2. The germline CDR1 and CDR2 sequences are SGHAT and FQNNGV. The junction had 8 bases not matched to a gene; V was cut back by 5 bases and J by 5 bases. The CDR3 runs to 16 residues. The CDR3 sequence: CASSKYPGLATGELFF. DNA of the CDR3: TGTGCCAGCAGCAAATATCCGGGACTAGCGACCGGGGAGCTGTTTTTT.

This clone has only a few counts. This sequence joins TRBV19 and TRBJ2-7, with 9 bases lining up with TRBD2. CDR1 LNHDA and CDR2 SQIVND come from the germline V gene (reference sequence). After removal of 2 bases from V and 4 bases from J, the junction contained 6 bases not matched to a gene. This CDR3 spans 15 amino acids. DNA of the CDR3: TGTGCCAGTAGTATATTAGCGGGAGAGACATACGAGCAGTACTTC. As protein: CASSILAGETYEQYF. Full variable domain (missing parts from reference TRBV19 and TRBJ2-7): DGGITQSPKYLFRKEGQNVTLSCEQNLNHDAMYWYRQDPGQGLRLIYYSQIVNDFQKGDIAEGYSVSREKKESFPLTVTSAQKNPTAFYLCASSILAGETYEQYFGPGTRLTVT.

The chain uses TRBV9 and TRBJ1-2; a possible D gene is TRBD1 (6 bases). Germline V gives CDR1 SGDLS, CDR2 YYNGEE. This CDR3 has 15 residues. V was shortened by 1 base and J by 6 bases, with 16 bases between the two germline ends. CDR3 amino acids: CASSVSGGAQNGYTF. DNA for the CDR3: TGTGCCAGCAGCGTAAGTGGGGGGGCCCAGAATGGCTACACCTTC.

V gene TRBV7-2 combines with J gene TRBJ1-6, with D maybe TRBD1 (5 bases). Deletions cut 1 base from V and 9 bases from J, with 7 bases between. There are 13 residues in the CDR3. CDR1 SGHTA and CDR2 FQGNSA come from the germline V gene. The CDR3 region is CASSLGQGSPLHF. CDR3 coding DNA: TGTGCCAGCAGCTTAGGTCAGGGTTCACCCCTCCACTTT.

This clone has just a few counts. V usage is TRBV4-2 and J usage is TRBJ2-7, with TRBD2 as a possible D gene (6 bases). CDR1 is LGHNA, CDR2 YNFKEQ, per germline. The CDR3 contains 14 residues. The V end was cut by 4 bases, the J end by 4 bases, with 14 bases between. The CDR3 sequence: CASSPGTEEYEQYF. The CDR3 DNA follows: TGTGCCAGCAGCCCCGGGACTGAAGAATACGAGCAGTACTTC.

This clone was observed a few times. The gene calls are TRBV7-3 and TRBJ1-1, with D possibly TRBD1 on 6 matching bases. V dropped 5 bases and J dropped 0 bases, with 13 bases sitting between them. Germline CDR1 is SGHTA and CDR2 is FQGTGA. The CDR3 has 15 amino acids. The DNA of the CDR3 is TGTGCCAGCAGCAACAGGGCCAACCTGAACACTGAAGCTTTCTTT. Amino acids: CASSNRANLNTEAFF.

This chain connects TRBV6-9 to TRBJ2-5; 10 bases are a match to TRBD2. Germline lookup yields CDR1 MNHGY and CDR2 SVAAGI. V lost 5 bases and J lost 5; bases outside the gene matches: 8. The CDR3 runs 15 residues. The CDR3 coding sequence is TGTGCCAGCAGTCCCGGACTTAGCGGGAGGGAGACCCAGTACTTC. It is translated as CASSPGLSGRETQYF.

The V call is TRBV7-2, the J call TRBJ1-6, with D maybe TRBD1 (5 bases). With 5 bases removed from V and 7 bases from J, the gap between germline ends came to 15 bases. The CDR3 contains 15 residues. Germline V gene data show CDR1 as SGHTA and CDR2 as FQGNSA. CDR3 DNA: TGTGCCAGCAGCCCCTGGGGGGGAGACAATTCACCCCTCCACTTT. It specifies CASSPWGGDNSPLHF. Full variable domain (outside the CDR3, taken from reference TRBV7-2 and TRBJ1-6): GAGVSQSPSNKVTEKGKDVELRCDPISGHTALYWYRQSLGQGLEFLIYFQGNSAPDKSGLPSDRFSAERTGGSVSTLTIQRTQQEDSAVYLCASSPWGGDNSPLHFGNGTRLTVT.

This clone was observed a single time. The chain recombines TRBV6-1 with TRBJ1-2; D remains ambiguous. Germline V lookup: CDR1 MNHNS, CDR2 SASEGT. Trimming shortened V by 6 bases and J by 5 bases, and 13 bases separated the two germline ends. CDR3 size: 13 residues. The CDR3 loop reads CASRAGEFYGYTF. The CDR3 DNA sequence: TGTGCCAGCAGAGCGGGAGAGTTTTATGGCTACACCTTC.

This clone has just a few counts. The chain couples TRBV7-8 to TRBJ2-5; TRBD2 might be the D (6 bases). The CDR3 runs 17 residues. With 4 bases removed from V and 5 bases from J, the gap between germline ends came to 23 bases. Germline assignment: CDR1 SGHVS and CDR2 FQNEAQ. In nucleotides, the CDR3 is TGTGCCAGCAGCTCCTCGTGGGGGGAGAGTGAGGGGGAGACCCAGTACTTC. It specifies CASSSSWGESEGETQYF.

Here the CDR3 DNA reads TGTGCCGCACAGAACGGGGGAGGATGGGGTGAAGCTTTCTTT. Translating gives CAAQNGGGWGEAFF. The chain couples TRBV27 to TRBJ1-1; D may be TRBD1 (5 bases). This CDR3 comprises 14 residues. Looked up from germline, CDR1 is MNHEY and CDR2 is SMNVEV (reference sequence). With 11 bases removed from V and 7 bases from J, the gap between germline ends came to 23 bases.

The chain is built from TRBV28 and TRBJ2-5, with D perhaps matching TRBD2 (5 bases). Germline values: CDR1 MDHEN, CDR2 SYDVKM. Trimming removed 3 bases at V and 4 bases at J, with 15 bases between. The CDR3 is 15 residues long. CDR3 sequence (DNA): TGTGCCAGCAGTTTCTCGGCGGGTGGTTTAGAGACCCAGTACTTC. Protein product: CASSFSAGGLETQYF.

The rearrangement joins TRBV30 to TRBJ2-5, with 7 bases lining up with TRBD2. V shed 4 bases, J shed 5 bases, and the junction held 10 bases outside the gene matches. Germline lookup yields CDR1 GTSNPN and CDR2 SVGIG (reference sequence). The CDR3 is 14 amino acids. CDR3 nucleotides: TGTGCCTGGAATCTGCAGCGGGACTTCGAGACCCAGTACTTC. It translates to CAWNLQRDFETQYF.

The chain carries TRBV5-6 and TRBJ2-3; 9 nucleotides match TRBD2. This CDR3 spans 15 amino acids. Germline CDR1 reads SGHDT; CDR2 reads YYEEEE. V lost 3 bases, J lost 1 base, and 3 bases stayed unmatched. The CDR3 DNA follows: TGTGCCAGCAGCTCTGGACTAGCGCGCACAGATACGCAGTATTTT. It is translated as CASSSGLARTDTQYF.

The chain recombines TRBV5-1 with TRBJ1-3; the D is unclear. The CDR3 has 14 residues. Germline V gives CDR1 SGHRS, CDR2 YFSETQ. V gave up 2 bases and J gave up 3 bases, with 9 bases separating them. The CDR3 reads CASSFLGVGNTIYF. CDR3 nucleotide sequence: TGCGCCAGCAGCTTCTTGGGAGTTGGAAACACCATATATTTT.

V usage is TRBV2 and J usage is TRBJ1-1; possible D gene TRBD1, 5 bases. V was shortened by 2 bases and J by 0 bases, with 7 bases between the two germline ends. The CDR3 loop spans 14 amino acids. Germline CDR1 SNHLY, CDR2 FYNNEI. The CDR3 loop reads CASSETTVNTEAFF. CDR3 sequence (DNA): TGTGCCAGCAGTGAAACGACAGTGAACACTGAAGCTTTCTTT.

This chain uses TRBV18 with TRBJ1-1, with 7 bases aligning to TRBD1. Germline-derived CDR1 and CDR2 are KGHSH and LQKENI. V lost 6 bases to trimming and J lost 2 bases; unmatched junction nucleotides: 3. The CDR3 covers 13 residues. As DNA, the CDR3 is TGTGCCAGCTCTACAGGGGCAAACACTGAAGCTTTCTTT. Protein product: CASSTGANTEAFF.